One sample yielded the 2 T cell receptor beta chains listed below, sequenced in a study of a mutant IDH1 vaccine in newly diagnosed glioma. The method was immunoSEQ multiplex PCR; TCRdb's version includes in-frame clones alone and lacks a portion of them. The repertoire holds around 32,000 clones, with around 80% as singletons. The time point is: week 35, safety follow-up. A 20-mer mutant IDH1 peptide at 300 ug was injected subcutaneously with topical imiquimod. Which antigens these TCRs recognize remains unknown. The input for sequencing was PBMCs, taken from a glioma patient whose treatment included an IDH1 peptide vaccine. These receptors originate from a man aged 40-49 years with glioma. Some clones in this sample may be carry-over from other donors' samples.

This sequence joins TRBV10-2 and TRBJ2-5; D remains ambiguous. This CDR3 comprises 13 residues. V lost 7 bases and J lost 2, with 11 bases in between. The germline gives CDR1 WSHSY, CDR2 SAAADI. The CDR3 sequence is CASNWRLQETQYF. Written as DNA, the CDR3 is TGCGCCAGCAATTGGCGGTTGCAAGAGACCCAGTACTTC.

V is TRBV7-9 and J is TRBJ2-7; D gene unclear. Between the trimmed V and J ends, which lost 1 base and 3 bases, there was a span of 4 bases. CDR3 size: 12 residues. From germline, CDR1 is SEHNR and CDR2 FQNEAQ (reference sequence). The CDR3 region has the DNA TGTGCCAGCAGCTTAGTTGGCTACGAGCAGTACTTC. Amino acids: CASSLVGYEQYF. Full variable domain (outside the CDR3, taken from reference TRBV7-9 and TRBJ2-7): DTGVSQNPRHKITKRGQNVTFRCDPISEHNRLYWYRQTLGQGPEFLTYFQNEAQLEKSRLLSDRFSAERPKGSFSTLEIQRTEQGDSAMYLCASSLVGYEQYFGPGTRLTVT.